These 32 T cell receptor beta chains share one sample of origin, sequenced in a study of blood T cell repertoires in COVID-19. The assay was immunoSEQ multiplex PCR, and TCRdb's table has in-frame clones only and misses some. This sample has more than 85,000 clones, with around 82% found just once. Source material: peripheral blood. The receptors originated from a woman aged 60-75 years with acute or convalescent COVID-19.

The V gene is TRBV6-2 or TRBV6-3, the J gene TRBJ1-5, with D possibly TRBD1 on 6 matching bases. Trimming removed 5 bases from V and 6 bases from J, with 17 bases in between. This CDR3 region has 15 residues. CDR1 is MNHEY, CDR2 SVGEGT, per germline. CDR3 nucleotide sequence: TGTGCCAGCAGTAATCCGGGACAAGGTAGTCAGCCCCAGCATTTT. It yields the protein CASSNPGQGSQPQHF.

The DNA for the CDR3 is TGTGCCAGCAGCCTTTGGGGGGGCACCGGGGAGCTGTTTTTT. Protein sequence: CASSLWGGTGELFF. The chain recombines TRBV4-2 with TRBJ2-2, with 7 bases fitting TRBD2. Trimming cost V 4 bases and J 4 bases; bases outside gene matches: 3. Germline V gene sequence: CDR1 LGHNA, CDR2 YNFKEQ. The CDR3 runs to 14 residues.

The rearrangement joins TRBV6-5 to TRBJ2-3, with D perhaps matching TRBD2 (6 bases). The V and J ends lost 11 bases and 1 base respectively, with 10 bases between them. Germline lookup yields CDR1 MNHEY and CDR2 SVGAGI. This CDR3 spans 12 amino acids. CDR3 sequence: CAGRGGTDTQYF. The CDR3 DNA reads as TGTGCCGGGCGGGGAGGCACAGATACGCAGTATTTT.

This clone occurred once. The gene calls are TRBV27 and TRBJ1-2; 8 nucleotides agree with TRBD1. Germline CDR1 and CDR2: MNHEY and SMNVEV (reference sequence). The CDR3 length is 14 residues. V gave up 6 bases and J gave up 2 bases; unmatched junction bases: 5. CDR3: CASSLDRGNYGYTF. CDR3 DNA sequence: TGTGCCAGCAGCCTAGACAGGGGCAACTATGGCTACACCTTC.

The rearrangement links TRBV13 to TRBJ2-3, with 10 bases fitting TRBD2. V lost 2 bases and J lost 6; bases outside the gene matches: 8. CDR3 length: 16 amino acids. Germline loops: CDR1 PRHDT, CDR2 FYEKMQ (reference sequence). CDR3 bases: TGTGCCAGCAGCTTACAGCTAGCGGGGGCCTATGATACGCAGTATTTT. Amino acids: CASSLQLAGAYDTQYF.

This clone was counted between two and nine times. V and J are TRBV6-5 and TRBJ1-1; 9 nucleotides align to TRBD1. Germline CDR1 and CDR2: MNHEY and SVGAGI. The CDR3 has 15 residues. The ends lost 7 bases at V and 11 bases at J; junction bases unmatched: 17. The CDR3 is CASTLGQGTLSKAFF. The CDR3 nucleotides read TGTGCCAGCACCCTCGGACAGGGGACCCTATCGAAGGCTTTCTTT.

V gene TRBV2 combines with J gene TRBJ1-2; D is uncertain. This CDR3 spans 16 amino acids. The V gene lost 1 base and the J gene lost 2 bases, with 14 bases spanning the gap. Germline lookup yields CDR1 SNHLY and CDR2 FYNNEI. CDR3 in DNA: TGTGCCAGCAGTGAAGACACAGCCCGTACCAACTATGGCTACACCTTC. Translating it yields CASSEDTARTNYGYTF.

The V gene is TRBV5-8, the J gene TRBJ1-2; D gene uncertain. Germline V gene sequence: CDR1 SGHTS, CDR2 YDEGEE. The CDR3 totals 11 residues. Trimming shortened V by 2 bases and J by 8 bases, and 7 bases separated the two germline ends. As DNA, the CDR3 is TGTGCCAGCAGCTTAGCCTGGGGCTACACCTTC. Translated, it gives CASSLAWGYTF.

V gene TRBV5-1 combines with J gene TRBJ1-1; 12 bases agree with TRBD1. Germline-derived CDR1 and CDR2 are SGHRS and YFSETQ. The trim removed 0 bases at V and 6 bases at J, leaving 3 bases unmatched. The CDR3 runs to 15 residues. In DNA form, the CDR3 reads TGCGCCAGCAGCTTGGAGGGACAGGGGGCACCTGAAGCTTTCTTT. Its protein is CASSLEGQGAPEAFF.

The chain joins TRBV5-5 to TRBJ2-4; D is unresolved. Germline assignment: CDR1 SGHKS and CDR2 YYEKEE (reference sequence). Trimming removed 0 bases at V and 0 bases at J, with 16 bases between. The CDR3 is 18 residues long. This CDR3 reads CASSLAYSSFVAKNIQYF. The CDR3 coding sequence is TGTGCCAGCAGCTTGGCCTACAGTTCGTTTGTAGCCAAAAACATTCAGTACTTC.

The rearrangement links TRBV7-2 to TRBJ1-5; perhaps TRBD1 as D (6 bases). Germline CDR1 and CDR2: SGHTA and FQGNSA. The CDR3 totals 15 residues. The ends were cut back, 6 bases at V and 1 base at J, with 13 bases in the middle. The CDR3 here is CASRIGTTSNQPQHF. The CDR3 DNA is TGTGCCAGCAGGATCGGGACAACGAGCAATCAGCCCCAGCATTTT. Combining the CDR3 with reference TRBV7-2 and TRBJ1-5 gives the whole variable domain GAGVSQSPSNKVTEKGKDVELRCDPISGHTALYWYRQSLGQGLEFLIYFQGNSAPDKSGLPSDRFSAERTGGSVSTLTIQRTQQEDSAVYLCASRIGTTSNQPQHFGDGTRLSIL.

This sequence joins TRBV28 and TRBJ2-3, with 8 bases lining up with TRBD2. Germline V lookup: CDR1 MDHEN, CDR2 SYDVKM. V gave up 7 bases and J gave up 0 bases; unmatched junction bases: 9. The CDR3 has 16 residues. The CDR3 is CASTSGGGLSTDTQYF. The CDR3 DNA reads TGTGCCAGCACCTCAGGCGGGGGGCTCAGCACAGATACGCAGTATTTT. Full variable domain (outside the CDR3, taken from reference TRBV28 and TRBJ2-3): DVKVTQSSRYLVKRTGEKVFLECVQDMDHENMFWYRQDPGLGLRLIYFSYDVKMKEKGDIPEGYSVSREKKERFSLILESASTNQTSMYLCASTSGGGLSTDTQYFGPGTRLTVL.

The J gene is TRBJ1-2, the V gene TRBV19; 7 bases line up with TRBD1. The V gene's germline CDR1 is LNHDA and CDR2 SQIVND (reference sequence). The trim removed 5 bases at V and 3 bases at J, leaving 9 bases unmatched. The CDR3 contains 15 residues. The CDR3 nucleotides read TGTGCCAGTAGTCCCGACAGGGACCCCTACTATGGCTACACCTTC. It codes for CASSPDRDPYYGYTF.

The chain links TRBV4-2 to TRBJ2-7; possibly TRBD2 for D (6 bases). The CDR3 is made up of 16 amino acids. CDR1 is LGHNA and CDR2 is YNFKEQ in the germline V gene. V dropped 3 bases and J dropped 0 bases, with 15 bases sitting between them. As DNA, the CDR3 is TGTGCCAGCAGCCAGATCATGCGCGGGAACTCCTACGAGCAGTACTTC. Protein: CASSQIMRGNSYEQYF.

The rearrangement joins TRBV24-1 to TRBJ1-2, with 8 bases fitting TRBD1. Germline V lookup: CDR1 KGHDR, CDR2 SFDVKD. This CDR3 has 15 amino acids. After removal of 4 bases from V and 7 bases from J, the junction contained 10 bases not matched to a gene. The CDR3 is CATSETTGAASGYTF. The CDR3 DNA is TGTGCCACCAGTGAGACGACAGGGGCCGCTTCTGGCTACACCTTC.

V gene TRBV5-4 combines with J gene TRBJ1-6; 9 nucleotides line up with TRBD1. Germline values: CDR1 SGHNT, CDR2 YYREEE (reference sequence). The CDR3 length is 14 residues. Trimming at V came to 4 bases and at J to 7 bases, leaving 3 bases not matched to a gene. CDR3 DNA sequence: TGTGCCAGCAGCCCGGACAGGGGAAATTCACCCCTCCACTTT. Encoded protein: CASSPDRGNSPLHF.

The CDR3: CASSLYGTGGKETQYF. In nucleotides, the CDR3 is TGTGCCAGCAGTTTATACGGAACAGGGGGGAAAGAGACCCAGTACTTC. The gene calls are TRBV28 and TRBJ2-5; TRBD1 agrees at 8 bases. V lost 1 base and J lost 3; bases outside the gene matches: 7. The CDR3 loop spans 16 amino acids. Germline assignment: CDR1 MDHEN and CDR2 SYDVKM. The entire variable domain, with the rest obtained from reference TRBV28 and TRBJ2-5, is as follows: DVKVTQSSRYLVKRTGEKVFLECVQDMDHENMFWYRQDPGLGLRLIYFSYDVKMKEKGDIPEGYSVSREKKERFSLILESASTNQTSMYLCASSLYGTGGKETQYFGPGTRLLVL.

J is TRBJ2-2 and V is TRBV7-6; D may be TRBD1 (6 bases). The CDR3 consists of 16 residues. Trimming took 1 base from V and 3 from J, leaving 12 bases between them. Germline V gene data show CDR1 as SGHVS and CDR2 as FNYEAQ. CDR3 nucleotide sequence: TGTGCCAGCAGCTTAGTTAGGGACACTTACACCGGGGAGCTGTTTTTT. It codes for CASSLVRDTYTGELFF.

This chain joins TRBV5-1 and TRBJ1-6; D is ambiguous. The CDR3 totals 16 residues. Trimming pared 2 bases from V and 5 bases from J, leaving 14 bases between. Looked up from germline, CDR1 is SGHRS and CDR2 is YFSETQ. The CDR3 DNA reads as TGCGCCAGCAGCTTACAAGCCGGGAGTCATAATTCACCCCTCCACTTT. This gives the protein CASSLQAGSHNSPLHF. Filled out from reference TRBV5-1 and TRBJ1-6, the complete variable domain reads KAGVTQTPRYLIKTRGQQVTLSCSPISGHRSVSWYQQTPGQGLQFLFEYFSETQRNKGNFPGRFSGRQFSNSRSEMNVSTLELGDSALYLCASSLQAGSHNSPLHFGNGTRLTVT.

V and J are TRBV16 and TRBJ1-5, with 8 positions matching TRBD1. Looked up from germline, CDR1 is KGHSY and CDR2 is FQNENV. CDR3 size: 17 residues. V shed 0 bases, J shed 7 bases, and the junction held 11 bases outside the gene matches. The CDR3 DNA reads as TGTGCCAGCAGCCAATCGTCGGGGTTTACAGGGGGGCAGCCCCAGCATTTT. Its protein product is CASSQSSGFTGGQPQHF.

This chain links TRBV21-1 with TRBJ1-5; the DNA was not used to check the table's D call, TRBD1. TRBV21-1 is a documented pseudogene. This CDR3 has 13 residues. CDR3 in amino acids: CASRQTGNQPQHF. The CDR3 DNA reads as TGTGCCAGCAGGCAGACAGGGAATCAGCCCCAGCATTTT.

This chain joins TRBV11-1 and TRBJ2-5; D is perhaps TRBD2 (5 bases). V was pared by 5 bases and J by 4 bases, with 5 bases between. This CDR3 is 11 amino acids long. Germline V lookup: CDR1 SGHAT, CDR2 FQDESV (reference sequence). CDR3 protein: CASSAGETQYF. The CDR3 coding sequence is TGTGCCAGCAGCGCGGGAGAGACCCAGTACTTC.

V gene TRBV4-1 combines with J gene TRBJ1-2; D gene unclear. The CDR3 covers 15 residues. V was pared by 2 bases and J by 3 bases, with 13 bases between. Germline CDR1 MGHRA, CDR2 YSYEKL. The CDR3 spells CASSQTTMTYYGYTF. The DNA for the CDR3 is TGCGCCAGCAGCCAAACTACTATGACTTACTATGGCTACACCTTC.

This clone was seen a handful of times. The chain recombines TRBV19 with TRBJ2-3; 12 bases agree with TRBD2. With 5 bases clipped from V and 2 bases from J, the junction kept 5 bases outside the gene matches. This CDR3 spans 16 amino acids. Germline V CDR1 and CDR2: LNHDA, SQIVND (reference sequence). The CDR3 region is CASSVRLAGVTDTQYF. The CDR3 bases are TGTGCCAGTAGTGTCCGACTAGCGGGGGTCACAGATACGCAGTATTTT.

The chain has TRBV9 and TRBJ1-2; D remains ambiguous. Germline V gives CDR1 SGDLS, CDR2 YYNGEE. V lost 4 bases, J lost 1 base, and 14 bases lay in between. The CDR3 length is 15 residues. CDR3 region: CASSSMSGYNYGYTF. The CDR3 DNA follows: TGTGCCAGCAGCAGTATGTCAGGATATAACTATGGCTACACCTTC.

This chain uses TRBV9 with TRBJ2-1; 12 bases are shared with TRBD2. Trimming cost V 0 bases and J 5 bases; bases outside gene matches: 3. Germline CDR1 is SGDLS and CDR2 is YYNGEE. CDR3 length: 16 residues. The DNA for the CDR3 is TGTGCCAGCAGCGTAGGAGGGACTAGCGGGCACAATGAGCAGTTCTTC. Amino acid sequence: CASSVGGTSGHNEQFF.

The J gene is TRBJ2-5, the V gene TRBV29-1, with D maybe TRBD1 (5 bases). Looked up from germline, CDR1 is SQVTM and CDR2 is ANQGSEA. The germline V and J ends were trimmed by 3 bases and 2 bases, with 10 bases remaining between them. This CDR3 region has 13 residues. The CDR3 bases are TGCAGCGTTGATAGGGGAACTCAAGAGACCCAGTACTTC. Amino acids: CSVDRGTQETQYF.

The rearrangement links TRBV4-2 to TRBJ1-2, with 7 bases aligning to TRBD1. CDR1 and CDR2 (germline): LGHNA, YNFKEQ. V dropped 1 base and J dropped 6; count of bases not matched to a gene: 5. The CDR3 extends over 14 amino acids. Here the CDR3 reads CASSQAEGADGYTF. As DNA, the CDR3 is TGTGCCAGCAGCCAAGCGGAGGGGGCGGATGGCTACACCTTC.

This clone occurred a few times. This rearrangement joins TRBV2 to TRBJ1-5; 8 bases fit TRBD1. Per germline, CDR1 SNHLY and CDR2 FYNNEI. With 6 bases clipped from V and 4 bases from J, the junction kept 11 bases outside the gene matches. CDR3 size: 16 residues. The CDR3 DNA follows: TGTGCCAGCAGGATGACAGGGGTGGAAAGAAATCAGCCCCAGCATTTT. This sequence encodes CASRMTGVERNQPQHF.

This sequence joins TRBV14 and TRBJ2-2, with a possible D match to TRBD2 (5 bases). The CDR3 has 14 residues. Per germline, CDR1 SGHDN and CDR2 FVKESK. The V gene lost 1 base and the J gene lost 9 bases, with 12 bases spanning the gap. CDR3: CASSQAGNTRELFF. The CDR3 DNA follows: TGTGCCAGCAGCCAAGCCGGGAATACTAGGGAGCTGTTTTTT. The full variable domain, completed using reference TRBV14 and TRBJ2-2, is EAGVTQFPSHSVIEKGQTVTLRCDPISGHDNLYWYRRVMGKEIKFLLHFVKESKQDESGMPNNRFLAERTGGTYSTLKVQPAELEDSGVYFCASSQAGNTRELFFGEGSRLTVL.

V and J are TRBV7-2 and TRBJ1-3; tentatively, D is TRBD1 (6 bases). Germline V CDR1 and CDR2: SGHTA, FQGNSA. The CDR3 is 14 amino acids. Trimming pared 4 bases from V and 4 bases from J, leaving 11 bases between. This CDR3 is CASSSGGTGNTIYF. Here the CDR3 DNA reads TGTGCCAGCAGCTCGGGGGGGACAGGAAACACCATATATTTT.

The chain links TRBV19 to TRBJ1-1, with a possible D match to TRBD1 (5 bases). The CDR3 consists of 13 residues. V was trimmed by 5 bases and J by 7 bases, leaving 14 bases between them. Germline CDR1 and CDR2: LNHDA and SQIVND (reference sequence). The CDR3, as DNA: TGTGCCAGTAGTCATGGGGGGGGTATTGAAGCTTTCTTT. Protein: CASSHGGGIEAFF.